Below, 25 T cell receptor beta chains from the same sample are listed, as sequenced in a study of T cells after yellow fever vaccination. TCRdb processed the 5' RACE reads anew with MiXCR; each CDR3 protein has one entry. The repertoire holds 300,000 to 350,000 distinct CDR3 sequences, with 3.5% to 5% as singletons. The sequences come from PBMCs, collected 15 days after the yellow fever booster vaccination. The receptors here all came from a man aged 18 to 29 who received the YFV17D yellow fever vaccine.

This clonotype was counted many times. The chain has TRBV7-2 and TRBJ2-5; the D is unclear. V dropped 2 bases and J dropped 2 bases, with 9 bases sitting between them. Germline V lookup: CDR1 SGHTA, CDR2 FQGNSA. CDR3 size: 14 residues. CDR3 nucleotides: TGTGCCAGCAGCTTAAGTAACGGTCAAGAGACCCAGTACTTC. This gives the protein CASSLSNGQETQYF. Supplemented by reference TRBV7-2 and TRBJ2-5, the full variable domain reads GAGVSQSPSNKVTEKGKDVELRCDPISGHTALYWYRQSLGQGLEFLIYFQGNSAPDKSGLPSDRFSAERTGGSVSTLTIQRTQQEDSAVYLCASSLSNGQETQYFGPGTRLLVL.

This clonotype was counted many times. V usage is TRBV20-1 and J usage is TRBJ1-6; D ambiguous. CDR3 length equals 13 residues. V lost 2 bases and J 10 bases, leaving 12 bases between the germline ends. Germline CDR1 reads DFQATT; CDR2 reads SNEGSKA (reference sequence). CDR3 amino acids: CSARSRRRSPLHF. The CDR3 DNA sequence: TGCAGTGCTAGATCCAGGCGGCGGTCACCCCTCCACTTT.

This clonotype occurred a few times. This CDR3 reads CASSSWARTSGENEQFF. The CDR3 DNA is TGTGCCAGCAGTTCCTGGGCCAGGACTAGCGGGGAGAATGAGCAGTTCTTC. V is TRBV5-6 and J is TRBJ2-1; 12 nucleotides line up with TRBD2. Losses at the gene ends were 5 bases for V and 7 bases for J; bases not matched to a gene: 13. Germline assignment: CDR1 SGHDT and CDR2 YYEEEE. The CDR3 is 17 residues long.

This clonotype has more than one count but fewer than ten. This rearrangement joins TRBV7-3 to TRBJ2-4; TRBD2 matches 7 bases. The CDR3 loop spans 13 amino acids. CDR1 is SGHTA and CDR2 is FQGTGA in the germline V gene. Unmatched junction bases numbered 4, after V lost 3 bases and J lost 8 bases. This CDR3 is CASSFGGGDIQYF. The CDR3 coding sequence is TGTGCCAGCAGCTTCGGGGGAGGGGACATTCAGTACTTC.

This clonotype was counted only a few times. This chain uses TRBV6-6 with TRBJ2-5; TRBD1 might be the D (5 bases). CDR1 is MNHNY and CDR2 is SVGAGI in the germline V gene (reference sequence). V gave up 6 bases and J gave up 0 bases, with 17 bases separating them. There are 16 residues in the CDR3. CDR3 bases: TGTGCCAGCAGCCTCATGCCTAAGGGGTACCAAGAGACCCAGTACTTC. Amino acid sequence: CASSLMPKGYQETQYF.

This chain joins TRBV20-1 and TRBJ1-6, with D uncertain. This CDR3 contains 15 residues. Trimming pared 4 bases from V and 4 bases from J, leaving 14 bases between. CDR1 is DFQATT and CDR2 is SNEGSKA in the germline V gene (reference sequence). CDR3 loop: CSATVGRGYNSPLHF. CDR3 DNA: TGCAGTGCTACTGTAGGCCGAGGGTATAATTCACCCCTCCACTTT.

This clonotype was counted many times. This chain connects TRBV7-2 to TRBJ2-7, with 8 bases fitting TRBD1. Unmatched junction bases numbered 9, after V lost 5 bases and J lost 6 bases. The CDR3 has 14 amino acids. Germline V gene lookup returns CDR1 SGHTA and CDR2 FQGNSA. Here the CDR3 reads CASSTRQGTPEQYF. The CDR3 nucleotides are TGTGCCAGCAGCACCCGACAGGGGACCCCCGAGCAGTACTTC.

This clonotype was seen repeatedly, ten times or more. V is TRBV29-1 and J is TRBJ2-2; D is undetermined. The germline gives CDR1 SQVTM, CDR2 ANQGSEA. The CDR3 covers 13 residues. CDR3 sequence (DNA): TGCACCGCCAGGACCGTAAACACCGGGGAGCTGTTTTTT. Translating gives CTARTVNTGELFF.

This clonotype was counted only a few times. The J gene is TRBJ2-2, the V gene TRBV6-2 or TRBV6-3, with 9 bases that match TRBD1. V gave up 6 bases and J gave up 6 bases; unmatched junction bases: 11. Germline CDR1 MNHEY, CDR2 SVGEGT. The CDR3 totals 16 residues. In nucleotides, the CDR3 is TGTGCCAGCAGCCCCGGGACAGGGAGGTCCTCCGGGGAGCTGTTTTTT. This encodes CASSPGTGRSSGELFF.

This clonotype was counted only a few times. The chain recombines TRBV5-1 with TRBJ1-1; tentative D call: TRBD1 (5 bases). The germline V gene encodes CDR1 SGHRS and CDR2 YFSETQ. V lost 0 bases, J lost 4 bases, and 10 bases lay in between. This CDR3 is 14 amino acids long. The CDR3 DNA sequence: TGCGCCAGCAGCTTGGTTCAGGGTAGCACTGAAGCTTTCTTT. Protein: CASSLVQGSTEAFF.

The chain is built from TRBV6-1 and TRBJ1-3; tentatively, D is TRBD1 (5 bases). The CDR3 loop spans 17 amino acids. V was cut by 1 base and J by 0 bases, with 13 bases left in between. Per germline, CDR1 MNHNS and CDR2 SASEGT. The CDR3 nucleotides read TGTGCCAGCAGTGAAGAAGAGGGACGACGCTCTGGAAACACCATATATTTT. Amino acid sequence: CASSEEEGRRSGNTIYF.

This clonotype was picked up a small number of times. The chain uses TRBV24-1 and TRBJ2-1, with D possibly being TRBD1 or TRBD2 (5 bases each). Germline V gene data show CDR1 as KGHDR and CDR2 as SFDVKD. Trimming left V 5 bases short and J 2 bases short, with 9 bases between. The CDR3 sequence is 14 residues long. The DNA of the CDR3 is TGTGCCACCAGTGCCGGGACGGCCTACAATGAGCAGTTCTTC. Translating it yields CATSAGTAYNEQFF.

Many counts were recorded for this clonotype. This chain links TRBV12-3 or TRBV12-4 with TRBJ2-5; the D gene is possibly TRBD2 (6 bases). Deletions cut 6 bases from V and 0 bases from J, with 11 bases between. CDR3 length equals 14 residues. CDR3 protein: CASSSSGNQETQYF. Here the CDR3 DNA reads TGTGCCAGCAGCAGTAGCGGTAACCAAGAGACCCAGTACTTC.

This clonotype appeared many times. V and J are TRBV20-1 and TRBJ2-3, with D perhaps TRBD1 or TRBD2 (5 bases each). Trimming cost V 1 base and J 5 bases, with 10 bases left between them. Germline lookup yields CDR1 DFQATT and CDR2 SNEGSKA (reference sequence). The CDR3 covers 13 residues. The DNA for the CDR3 is TGCAGTGCTAGAGGGCAGGGAGTAGATACGCAGTATTTT. It is translated as CSARGQGVDTQYF.

The chain links TRBV7-2 to TRBJ2-2; the D call may be TRBD1 or TRBD2 (5 bases each). Germline CDR1 and CDR2: SGHTA and FQGNSA. The germline V and J ends were trimmed by 6 bases and 3 bases, with 14 bases remaining between them. This CDR3 has 15 amino acids. The CDR3 DNA follows: TGTGCCAGCAGTCGGGCAGGGCGGGACACCGGGGAGCTGTTTTTT. Residues: CASSRAGRDTGELFF.

In this sample, this clonotype turned up a few times. The rearrangement joins TRBV6-5 to TRBJ1-2; the D gene is possibly TRBD1 (6 bases). The V and J ends lost 5 bases and 4 bases respectively, with 14 bases between them. This CDR3 comprises 14 residues. CDR1 is MNHEY and CDR2 is SVGAGI in the germline V gene. CDR3 nucleotide sequence: TGTGCCAGCAGTGGCTTCGACAGGCCCTATGGCTACACCTTC. Protein product: CASSGFDRPYGYTF.

The rearrangement uses TRBV12-3 or TRBV12-4 and TRBJ1-3; D is perhaps TRBD1 (5 bases). The CDR3 is 14 amino acids. Trimming left V 3 bases short and J 4 bases short, with 10 bases between. The CDR3 nucleotides are TGTGCCAGCAGTTTTTGGGACTACGGAAACACCATATATTTT. Its translation is CASSFWDYGNTIYF.

This clonotype was counted between two and nine times. The chain combines TRBV27 with TRBJ1-1; unclear D gene. V was clipped by 6 bases and J by 5 bases, with 16 bases between them. Germline CDR1 MNHEY, CDR2 SMNVEV (reference sequence). The CDR3 is 14 amino acids. The CDR3 bases are TGTGCCAGCAGACTAGGTGGCGGGAGAACTGAAGCTTTCTTT. This gives the protein CASRLGGGRTEAFF.

This clonotype was found a few times. The J gene is TRBJ1-2, the V gene TRBV5-1; 8 nucleotides match TRBD1. With 0 bases clipped from V and 5 bases from J, the junction kept 9 bases outside the gene matches. Germline lookup yields CDR1 SGHRS and CDR2 YFSETQ. This CDR3 region has 16 residues. In DNA form, the CDR3 reads TGCGCCAGCAGCTTGGGTCAGGGGGCGCCGGAATATGGCTACACCTTC. This codes for CASSLGQGAPEYGYTF.

This clonotype was observed many times. CDR3 residues: CASSVTETQYF. For the CDR3, the DNA is TGCGCCAGCAGTGTGACAGAGACCCAGTACTTC. This chain uses TRBV10-2 with TRBJ2-5; D ambiguous. The CDR3 is made up of 11 amino acids. V lost 4 bases and J lost 4, with 4 bases in between. The germline V gene encodes CDR1 WSHSY and CDR2 SAAADI.

This clonotype appeared many times. This chain joins TRBV20-1 and TRBJ2-5; 7 bases fit TRBD2. Trimming took 0 bases from V and 5 from J; bases not matched to a gene: 12. This CDR3 has 16 residues. Germline CDR1 and CDR2: DFQATT and SNEGSKA (reference sequence). CDR3 loop: CSARDRSGAAGETQYF. CDR3 DNA sequence: TGCAGTGCTAGAGATCGCAGCGGGGCAGCGGGGGAGACCCAGTACTTC.

The sample holds many counts of this clonotype. The J gene is TRBJ2-1, the V gene TRBV6-5, with 8 positions matching TRBD2. V lost 0 bases to trimming and J lost 9 bases; unmatched junction nucleotides: 7. CDR3 length: 15 amino acids. CDR1 is MNHEY, CDR2 SVGAGI, per germline. CDR3 sequence reads: CASSYSVSGDGEQFF. The DNA for the CDR3 is TGTGCCAGCAGTTACTCTGTTAGCGGGGATGGTGAGCAGTTCTTC.

In its sample, this clonotype was seen many times. V is TRBV4-3 and J is TRBJ2-3; D not resolved. Trimming shortened V by 0 bases and J by 4 bases, and 8 bases separated the two germline ends. Germline CDR1 LGHNA, CDR2 YSLEER. The CDR3 runs 14 residues. The CDR3 DNA follows: TGCGCCAGCAGCCAAGAACCTAATTCAGATACGCAGTATTTT. Protein: CASSQEPNSDTQYF.

The table lists this clonotype with many counts. The chain is built from TRBV6-5 and TRBJ2-7; either TRBD1 or TRBD2 may fit D (5 bases each). The CDR3 loop spans 13 amino acids. Germline V gene data show CDR1 as MNHEY and CDR2 as SVGAGI. The ends were cut back, 7 bases at V and 1 base at J, with 11 bases in the middle. CDR3 sequence reads: CASKGTESYEQYF. The DNA for the CDR3 is TGTGCCAGCAAGGGGACCGAGTCCTACGAGCAGTACTTC.

V usage is TRBV20-1 and J usage is TRBJ2-5, with D unresolved. Germline lookup yields CDR1 DFQATT and CDR2 SNEGSKA (reference sequence). This CDR3 spans 13 amino acids. V shed 0 bases and J shed 5 bases, with 10 bases lying between them. The CDR3 nucleotides are TGCAGTGCTAGAGATGGGCCTTTGGAGACCCAGTACTTC. Translating it yields CSARDGPLETQYF.